This T cell receptor beta chain was recorded in a study of blood T cell repertoires in COVID-19. In the authors' methods: From reference gene primer amplification, estimates of nucleated cell counts were derived. The repertoire was sequenced with immunoSEQ multiplex PCR; TCRdb's copy has only in-frame clones and lacks some. From that table come the V and J calls and clone size; the DNA was used to work out D and trimming. The sample lists approximately 210,000 clones; approximately 81% were seen once. V was pared by 1 base and J by 4 bases, with 11 bases of the junction left unmatched. Looked up from germline, CDR1 is SGHTA and CDR2 is FQGNSA. This CDR3 spans 18 amino acids.

The TCR was taken from a man aged 30-40 years with active or convalescent COVID-19. The material sequenced was peripheral blood. The chain is built from TRBV7-2 and TRBJ2-7; 12 nucleotides align to TRBD2. The CDR3 region has the DNA TGTGCCAGCAGCTTAGGTCCTAGCGGGAGGGCCGGGGGGTACGAGCAGTACTTC. Its translation: CASSLGPSGRAGGYEQYF.